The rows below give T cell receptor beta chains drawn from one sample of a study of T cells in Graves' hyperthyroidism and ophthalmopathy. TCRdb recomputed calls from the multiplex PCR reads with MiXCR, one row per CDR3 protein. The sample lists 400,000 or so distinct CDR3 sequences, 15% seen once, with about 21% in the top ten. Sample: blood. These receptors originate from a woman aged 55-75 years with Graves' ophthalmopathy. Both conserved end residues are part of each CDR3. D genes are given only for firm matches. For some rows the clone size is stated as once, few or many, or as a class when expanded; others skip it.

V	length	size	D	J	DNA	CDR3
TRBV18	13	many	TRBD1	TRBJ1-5	TGTGCCAGCTCCCCGGACAGGGGCCAGCCCCAGCATTTT	CASSPDRGQPQHF
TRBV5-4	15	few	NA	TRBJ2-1	TGTGCCAGCAGCTCCCCCGGGACAAGGGACAATGAGCAGTTCTTC	CASSSPGTRDNEQFF
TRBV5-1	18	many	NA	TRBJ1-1	TGCGCCAGCAGCTTGCGTCCGCGACCGCCTCAGGGGAACACTGAAGCTTTCTTT	CASSLRPRPPQGNTEAFF
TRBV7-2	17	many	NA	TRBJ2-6	TGTGCCAGCAGCTCAGGGGACAACCGCTCTGGGGCCAACGTCCTGACTTTC	CASSSGDNRSGANVLTF
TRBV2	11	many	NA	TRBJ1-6	TGTGCCACCCAGGGAAATTCACCCCTCCACTTT	CATQGNSPLHF
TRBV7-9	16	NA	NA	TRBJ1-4	TGTGCCAGCAGCTCATACCGGGACGAGACGTCCCAGGGACTGTTTTTT	CASSSYRDETSQGLFF
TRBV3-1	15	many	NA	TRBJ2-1	TGTGCCAGCAGCCAAGATGGGGAGCGGGACAATGAGCAGTTCTTC	CASSQDGERDNEQFF
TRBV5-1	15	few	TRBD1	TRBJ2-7	TGCGCCAGCAGCTCGGGGAGACAGGGGGCGAGCGAGCAGTACTTC	CASSSGRQGASEQYF
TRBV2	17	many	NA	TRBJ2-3	TGTGCCAGCAGTGAACTGGGAGCGGCCCGCGGATCAGATACGCAGTATTTT	CASSELGAARGSDTQYF
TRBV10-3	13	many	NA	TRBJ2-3	TGTGCCATCAGTGCAGGGCCGGGAGATACGCAGTATTTT	CAISAGPGDTQYF
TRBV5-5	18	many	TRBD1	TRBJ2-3	TGTGCCAGCAGCGACAGGGGCCAGGGCGCCGGGAACACAGATACGCAGTATTTT	CASSDRGQGAGNTDTQYF
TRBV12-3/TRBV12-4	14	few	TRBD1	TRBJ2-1	TGTGCCAGCACCAGGGACAGGGGGCGCAATGAGCAGTTCTTC	CASTRDRGRNEQFF
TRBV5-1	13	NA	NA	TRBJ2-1	TGCGCCAGCAGCGCCGGGAACTACAATGAGCAGTTCTTC	CASSAGNYNEQFF
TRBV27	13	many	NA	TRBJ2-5	TGTGCCAGCAGGCGGGACTACCAAGAGACCCAGTACTTC	CASRRDYQETQYF
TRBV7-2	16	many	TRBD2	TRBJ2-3	TGTGCCAGCAGCTTAGGGACTAGCCGACGCACAGATACGCAGTATTTT	CASSLGTSRRTDTQYF
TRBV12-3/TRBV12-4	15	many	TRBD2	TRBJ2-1	TGTGCCAGCAGTTTAGGACTAGCTCTGGCTAATGAGCAGTTCTTC	CASSLGLALANEQFF
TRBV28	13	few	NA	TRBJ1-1	TGTGCCAGCAGTTTACAGTCCGCTCGGGAAGCTTTCTTT	CASSLQSAREAFF
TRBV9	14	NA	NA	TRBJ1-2	TGTGCCAGCAGCGTAGACGTCACCTACTCTGGCTACACCTTC	CASSVDVTYSGYTF
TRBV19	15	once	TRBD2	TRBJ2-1	TGTGCCAGTAGTCCCCGACTAGTCCGGGGGGATGAGCAGTTCTTC	CASSPRLVRGDEQFF
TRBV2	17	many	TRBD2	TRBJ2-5	TGTGCCAGCAGTGAAGGGGGGACTAGCGGGAGAAAAGAGACCCAGTACTTC	CASSEGGTSGRKETQYF
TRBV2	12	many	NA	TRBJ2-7	TGTGCCAGCCGGAGGGCCGGGGACGAGCAGTACTTC	CASRRAGDEQYF
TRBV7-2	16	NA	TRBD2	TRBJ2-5	TGTGCCAGCAGCTCCCAAGGGGGGGCGGGAGGAGAGACCCAGTACTTC	CASSSQGGAGGETQYF
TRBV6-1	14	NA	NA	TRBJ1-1	TGTGCCAGCAGACGCTCAGGGGAGAACACTGAAGCTTTCTTT	CASRRSGENTEAFF
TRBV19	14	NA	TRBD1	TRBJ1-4	TGTGCCAGTAGGCTGACAGGGTCGCGTGAAAAACTGTTTTTT	CASRLTGSREKLFF
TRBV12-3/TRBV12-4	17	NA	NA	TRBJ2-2	TGTGCCAGCAGTCCCTCGTTAGCAGGGGTAGGCACCGGGGAGCTGTTTTTT	CASSPSLAGVGTGELFF
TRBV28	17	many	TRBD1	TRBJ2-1	TGTGCCAGCAGTTCCTCGCCGGTAGCGCGCAGGGGGAATGAGCAGTTCTTC	CASSSSPVARRGNEQFF
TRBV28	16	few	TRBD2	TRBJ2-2	TGTGCCAGCAGTTTATTGACTAGCGGGAGGGGCGGGGAGCTGTTTTTT	CASSLLTSGRGGELFF
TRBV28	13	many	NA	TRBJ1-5	TGTGCCAGCCGAGCCTCCCCCAGGCAGCCCCAGCATTTT	CASRASPRQPQHF
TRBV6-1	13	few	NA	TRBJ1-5	TGTGCCAGCAGTCGGGGGGGGTTTCAGCCCCAGCATTTT	CASSRGGFQPQHF
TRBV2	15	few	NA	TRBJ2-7	TGTGCCAGCAGTGAAGGCCAGAGCGGGCCCTACGAGCAGTACTTC	CASSEGQSGPYEQYF
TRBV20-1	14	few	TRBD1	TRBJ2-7	TGCAGTGCCAATCCGGGACAGGGAGTCGACGAGCAGTACTTC	CSANPGQGVDEQYF
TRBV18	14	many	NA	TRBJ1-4	TGTGCCAGCTCACCGCCGGGGGACGGGGAAAAACTGTTTTTT	CASSPPGDGEKLFF
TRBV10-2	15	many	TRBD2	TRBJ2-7	TGCGCCAGCAGTGACCGGACTAGCGGGGGTTACGAGCAGTACTTC	CASSDRTSGGYEQYF
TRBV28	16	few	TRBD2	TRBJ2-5	TGTGCCAGCAGCCCTGGTAGCGGGAGGGCCGGGGAGACCCAGTACTTC	CASSPGSGRAGETQYF
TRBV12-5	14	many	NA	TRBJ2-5	TGTGCTAGTGGTTTAAGACAGGATGAGGGGACCCAGTACTTC	CASGLRQDEGTQYF
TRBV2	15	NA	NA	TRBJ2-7	TGTGCCAGCAGTGCCTCCGGACAGCCTACCTACGAGCAGTACTTC	CASSASGQPTYEQYF